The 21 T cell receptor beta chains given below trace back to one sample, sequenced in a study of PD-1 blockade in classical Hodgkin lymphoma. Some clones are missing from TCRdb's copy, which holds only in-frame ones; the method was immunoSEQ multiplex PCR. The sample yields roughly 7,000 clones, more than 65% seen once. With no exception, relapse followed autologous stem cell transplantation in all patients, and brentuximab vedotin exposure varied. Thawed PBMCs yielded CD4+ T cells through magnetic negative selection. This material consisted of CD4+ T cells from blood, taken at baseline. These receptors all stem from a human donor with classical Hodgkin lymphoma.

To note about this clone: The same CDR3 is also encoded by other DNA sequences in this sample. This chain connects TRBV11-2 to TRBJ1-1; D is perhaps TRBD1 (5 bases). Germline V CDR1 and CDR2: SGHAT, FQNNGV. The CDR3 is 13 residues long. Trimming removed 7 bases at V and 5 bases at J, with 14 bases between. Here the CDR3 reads CASTGQGETEAFF. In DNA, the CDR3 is TGTGCCAGCACGGGGCAAGGGGAAACTGAAGCTTTCTTT. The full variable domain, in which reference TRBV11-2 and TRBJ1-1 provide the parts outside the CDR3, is EAGVAQSPRYKIIEKRQSVAFWCNPISGHATLYWYQQILGQGPKLLIQFQNNGVVDDSQLPKDRFSAERLKGVDSTLKIQPAKLEDSAVYLCASTGQGETEAFFGQGTRLTVV.

CDR3 region: CASSSMTGGNYGYTF. The CDR3, as DNA: TGTGCCAGCAGTTCGATGACAGGGGGGAACTATGGCTACACCTTC. The chain carries TRBV6-6 and TRBJ1-2, with 9 bases that match TRBD1. The CDR3 loop spans 15 amino acids. Germline CDR1 is MNHNY and CDR2 is SVGAGI (reference sequence). Losses at the gene ends were 4 bases for V and 2 bases for J; bases not matched to a gene: 5.

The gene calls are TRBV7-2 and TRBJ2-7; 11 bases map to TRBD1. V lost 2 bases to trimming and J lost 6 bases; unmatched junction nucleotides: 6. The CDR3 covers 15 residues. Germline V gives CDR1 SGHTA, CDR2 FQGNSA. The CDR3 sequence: CASSLIPGTGGEQYF. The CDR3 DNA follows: TGTGCCAGCAGCTTAATCCCTGGGACAGGGGGCGAGCAGTACTTC.

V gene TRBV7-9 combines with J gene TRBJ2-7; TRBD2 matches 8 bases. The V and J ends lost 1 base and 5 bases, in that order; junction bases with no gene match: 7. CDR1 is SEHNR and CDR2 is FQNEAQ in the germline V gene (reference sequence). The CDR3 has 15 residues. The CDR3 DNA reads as TGTGCCAGCAGCTTAGGGACTAGCCCAACCCACGAGCAGTACTTC. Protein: CASSLGTSPTHEQYF.

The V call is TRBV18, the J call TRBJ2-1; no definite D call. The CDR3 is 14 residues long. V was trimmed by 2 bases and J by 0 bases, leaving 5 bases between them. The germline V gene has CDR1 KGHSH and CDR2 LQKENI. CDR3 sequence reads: CASSPVSSYNEQFF. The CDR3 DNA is TGTGCCAGCTCACCAGTGAGCTCCTACAATGAGCAGTTCTTC.

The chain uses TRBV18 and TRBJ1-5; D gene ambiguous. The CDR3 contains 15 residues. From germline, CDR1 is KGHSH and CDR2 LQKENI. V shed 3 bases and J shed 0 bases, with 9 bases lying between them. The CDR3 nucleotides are TGTGCCAGCTCACCGTCACAAAATAGCAATCAGCCCCAGCATTTT. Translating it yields CASSPSQNSNQPQHF. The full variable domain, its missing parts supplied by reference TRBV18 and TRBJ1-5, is NAGVMQNPRHLVRRRGQEARLRCSPMKGHSHVYWYRQLPEEGLKFMVYLQKENIIDESGMPKERFSAEFPKEGPSILRIQQVVRGDSAAYFCASSPSQNSNQPQHFGDGTRLSIL.

CDR3 sequence (DNA): TGTGCCAGCCGGGCGTATGCTAGCACGGCTGAGCAGTTCTTC. It encodes CASRAYASTAEQFF. This chain links TRBV27 with TRBJ2-1; D is perhaps TRBD2 (5 bases). The V gene lost 8 bases and the J gene lost 9 bases, with 20 bases spanning the gap. The CDR3 runs 14 residues. Germline V gene sequence: CDR1 MNHEY, CDR2 SMNVEV (reference sequence).

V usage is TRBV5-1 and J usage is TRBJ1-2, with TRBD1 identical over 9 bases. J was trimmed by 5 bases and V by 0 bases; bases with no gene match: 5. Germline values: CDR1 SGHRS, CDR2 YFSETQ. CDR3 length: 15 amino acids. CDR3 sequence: CASSLGTGGKYGYTF. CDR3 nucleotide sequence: TGCGCCAGCAGCTTGGGTACAGGGGGCAAATATGGCTACACCTTC.

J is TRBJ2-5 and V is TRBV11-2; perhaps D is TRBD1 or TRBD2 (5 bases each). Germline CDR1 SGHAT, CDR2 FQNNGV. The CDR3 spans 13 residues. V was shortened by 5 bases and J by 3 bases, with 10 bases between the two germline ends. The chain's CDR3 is CASSRGPKETQYF. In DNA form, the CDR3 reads TGTGCCAGCAGCCGGGGCCCAAAAGAGACCCAGTACTTC. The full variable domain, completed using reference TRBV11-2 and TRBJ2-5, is EAGVAQSPRYKIIEKRQSVAFWCNPISGHATLYWYQQILGQGPKLLIQFQNNGVVDDSQLPKDRFSAERLKGVDSTLKIQPAKLEDSAVYLCASSRGPKETQYFGPGTRLLVL.

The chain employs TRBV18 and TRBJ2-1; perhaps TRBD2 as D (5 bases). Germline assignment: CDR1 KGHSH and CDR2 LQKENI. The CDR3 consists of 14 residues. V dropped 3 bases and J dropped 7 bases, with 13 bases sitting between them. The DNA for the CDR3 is TGTGCCAGCTCACCCCCGGACTCTGGTAATGAGCAGTTCTTC. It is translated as CASSPPDSGNEQFF.

The CDR3 DNA reads as TGTGCCAGCAGTTTCCAGGGAGGGGACCCTAGCACAGATACGCAGTATTTT. It is translated as CASSFQGGDPSTDTQYF. J is TRBJ2-3 and V is TRBV28, with 7 bases lining up with TRBD2. Germline-derived CDR1 and CDR2 are MDHEN and SYDVKM. The ends lost 3 bases at V and 0 bases at J; junction bases unmatched: 9. CDR3 length: 17 amino acids.

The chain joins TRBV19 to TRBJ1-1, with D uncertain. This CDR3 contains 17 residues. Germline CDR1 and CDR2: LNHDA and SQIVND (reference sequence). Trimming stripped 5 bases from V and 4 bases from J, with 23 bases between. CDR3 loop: CASSFRTPGFGFTEAFF. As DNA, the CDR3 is TGTGCCAGTAGTTTCAGAACCCCCGGGTTCGGATTCACTGAAGCTTTCTTT.

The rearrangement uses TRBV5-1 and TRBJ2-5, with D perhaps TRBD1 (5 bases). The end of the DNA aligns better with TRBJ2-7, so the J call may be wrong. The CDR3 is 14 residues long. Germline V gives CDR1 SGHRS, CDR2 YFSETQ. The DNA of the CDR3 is TGCGCCAGCAGCTTGGGTCCAGGGACCTACGAGCAGTACTTC. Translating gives CASSLGPGTYEQYF.

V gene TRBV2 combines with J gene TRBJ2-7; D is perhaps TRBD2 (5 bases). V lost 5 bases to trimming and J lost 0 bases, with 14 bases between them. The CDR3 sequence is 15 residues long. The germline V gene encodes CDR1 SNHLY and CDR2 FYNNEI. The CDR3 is CASSRTHFDSYEQYF. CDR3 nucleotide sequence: TGTGCCAGCAGTAGGACTCACTTTGACTCCTACGAGCAGTACTTC.

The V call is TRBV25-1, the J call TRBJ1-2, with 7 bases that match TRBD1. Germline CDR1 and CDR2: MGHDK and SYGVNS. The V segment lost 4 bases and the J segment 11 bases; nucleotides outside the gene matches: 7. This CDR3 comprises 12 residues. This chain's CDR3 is CASSVVTGVYTF. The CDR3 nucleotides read TGTGCCAGCAGTGTAGTTACAGGGGTTTACACCTTC.

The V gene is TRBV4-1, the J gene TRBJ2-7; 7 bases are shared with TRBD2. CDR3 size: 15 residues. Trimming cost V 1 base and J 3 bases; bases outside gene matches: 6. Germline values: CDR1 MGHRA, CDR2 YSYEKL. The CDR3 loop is CASSQGVAGNYEQYF. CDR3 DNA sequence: TGCGCCAGCAGCCAAGGGGTAGCGGGCAACTACGAGCAGTACTTC.

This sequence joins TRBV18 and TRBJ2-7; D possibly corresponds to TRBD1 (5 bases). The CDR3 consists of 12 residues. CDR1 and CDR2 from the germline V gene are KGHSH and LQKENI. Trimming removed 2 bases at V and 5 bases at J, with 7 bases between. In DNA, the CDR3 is TGTGCCAGCTCACCAACGGACAACGAGCAGTACTTC. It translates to CASSPTDNEQYF.

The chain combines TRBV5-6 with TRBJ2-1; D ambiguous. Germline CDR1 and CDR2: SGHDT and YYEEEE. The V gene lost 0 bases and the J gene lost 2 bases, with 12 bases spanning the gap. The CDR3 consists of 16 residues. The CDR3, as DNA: TGTGCCAGCAGCTTGGATATAGGGCTTACCTACAATGAGCAGTTCTTC. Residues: CASSLDIGLTYNEQFF. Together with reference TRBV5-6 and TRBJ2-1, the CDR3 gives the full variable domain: DAGVTQSPTHLIKTRGQQVTLRCSPKSGHDTVSWYQQALGQGPQFIFQYYEEEERQRGNFPDRFSGHQFPNYSSELNVNALLLGDSALYLCASSLDIGLTYNEQFFGPGTRLTVL.

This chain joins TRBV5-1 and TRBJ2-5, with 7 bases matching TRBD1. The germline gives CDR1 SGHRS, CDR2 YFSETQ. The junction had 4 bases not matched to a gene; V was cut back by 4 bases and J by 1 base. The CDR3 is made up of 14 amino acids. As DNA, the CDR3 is TGCGCCAGCAGCCCGGGACAGAGCCAAGAGACCCAGTACTTC. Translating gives CASSPGQSQETQYF.

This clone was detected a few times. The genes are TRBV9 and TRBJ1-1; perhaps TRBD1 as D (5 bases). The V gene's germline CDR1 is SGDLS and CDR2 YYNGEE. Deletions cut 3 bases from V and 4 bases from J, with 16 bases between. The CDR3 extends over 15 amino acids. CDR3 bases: TGTGCCAGCAGCGACTACAGGAGAAAGGGCACTGAAGCTTTCTTT. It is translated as CASSDYRRKGTEAFF.

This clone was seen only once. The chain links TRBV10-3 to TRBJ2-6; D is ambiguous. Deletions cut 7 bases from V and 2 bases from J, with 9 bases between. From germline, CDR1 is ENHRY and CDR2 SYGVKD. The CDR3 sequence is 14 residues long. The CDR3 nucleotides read TGTGCCATCAAGGATGGAGCTGGGGCCAACGTCCTGACTTTC. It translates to CAIKDGAGANVLTF.